This is a list of T cell receptor beta chains from one sample in a study of blood T cell repertoires in COVID-19. Using immunoSEQ multiplex PCR, the repertoire was profiled, and TCRdb retains in-frame clones only, with some absent. The table shows more than 85,000 clones, with approximately 84% occurring only once. The sample consisted of peripheral blood. These TCRs come from a woman in her forties or fifties with acute or convalescent COVID-19. Each CDR3 is given with its conserved first and last residue. D genes are given only for firm matches. The size entry is marked missing in some rows and otherwise reads once, few, many or a size class.

CDR3nt | CDR3aa | d_gene | abundance | j_gene | v_gene
TGTGCCAGCAGCTTGGTTGCGAGCGGCTACGAGCAGTACTTC | CASSLVASGYEQYF | - | - | TRBJ2-7 | TRBV5-8
TGTGCCAGCAGCCAAACCCCCCAGGGGCTCACAGATACGCAGTATTTT | CASSQTPQGLTDTQYF | - | once | TRBJ2-3 | TRBV14
TGCGCCAGCAGCTTGGTTGCAGCGAACACCGGGGAGCTGTTTTTT | CASSLVAANTGELFF | - | once | TRBJ2-2 | TRBV5-1
TGTGCCAGCAGTTTACGCGGGGGGTGGACTGAAGCTTTCTTT | CASSLRGGWTEAFF | - | once | TRBJ1-1 | TRBV28
TGTGCCAGCAGCCCTTACTCTGGGGCCAACGTCCTGACTTTC | CASSPYSGANVLTF | - | - | TRBJ2-6 | TRBV11-2
TGTGCCAGCAGCCAAGGCCGGGGAGGCAATCAGCCCCAGCATTTT | CASSQGRGGNQPQHF | - | - | TRBJ1-5 | TRBV3-1/TRBV3-2
TGCGCCAGCAGCCCGGTGGACAGTGAATGGGGCTACACCTTC | CASSPVDSEWGYTF | - | - | TRBJ1-2 | TRBV5-1
TGTGCCGGCAGCCAACAGGGCTATGGCTACACCTTC | CAGSQQGYGYTF | - | - | TRBJ1-2 | TRBV3-1/TRBV3-2
TGTGCCAGCTCACGTGGGACAGGGGACTATGGCTACACCTTC | CASSRGTGDYGYTF | TRBD1 | - | TRBJ1-2 | TRBV18
TGTGCCAGCACCCCATCAGTGGTGGCCACCGGGGAGCTGTTTTTT | CASTPSVVATGELFF | - | - | TRBJ2-2 | TRBV4-2
TGTGCCAGCAGCGTAGCCGTGGGCTTACCAAATGAAAAACTGTTTTTT | CASSVAVGLPNEKLFF | - | - | TRBJ1-4 | TRBV9
TGTGCCAGCAGTTACGCCGGGACAGGGAATGAAAAACTGTTTTTT | CASSYAGTGNEKLFF | TRBD1 | - | TRBJ1-4 | TRBV6-5
TGTGCCAGTACCGGGGGGGCATATAATGAAAAACTGTTTTTT | CASTGGAYNEKLFF | - | - | TRBJ1-4 | TRBV9
TGCGCCAGCAGTGGCCGACAGGGAGCCTCCTACGAGCAGTACTTC | CASSGRQGASYEQYF | TRBD1 | - | TRBJ2-7 | TRBV10-2
TGTGCCAGTAGTAGAGGGTCCGGGACAGGGGGCTACGAGCAGTACTTC | CASSRGSGTGGYEQYF | TRBD1 | - | TRBJ2-7 | TRBV19
TGTGCCAGCAGTTTCAGGGTAGGGACTGGGGCCAACGTCCTGACTTTC | CASSFRVGTGANVLTF | - | - | TRBJ2-6 | TRBV27
TGTGCCAGCAGCCCAGGGGGCACAACTAATGAAAAACTGTTTTTT | CASSPGGTTNEKLFF | TRBD1 | once | TRBJ1-4 | TRBV9
TGTGCCAGCAGCCCCACCTGGACGGGGGGAAAAGGTGGCTACACCTTC | CASSPTWTGGKGGYTF | - | few | TRBJ1-2 | TRBV14
TGTGCCAGCAGTGATGGGGGACAGTGGAATTCACCCCTCCACTTT | CASSDGGQWNSPLHF | TRBD1 | - | TRBJ1-6 | TRBV6-4
TGCGCCAGCAGCTTGGGCGGAGCGGGGGGAGGAGAGACCCAGTACTTC | CASSLGGAGGGETQYF | TRBD2 | - | TRBJ2-5 | TRBV5-1
TGTGCCAGCAGTTACGAGGGTTCCGGTTACACCTTC | CASSYEGSGYTF | - | - | TRBJ1-2 | TRBV6-5
TGTGCCAGCAGCCAAGATCCCAGGTATTATGGCTACACCTTC | CASSQDPRYYGYTF | - | - | TRBJ1-2 | TRBV14
TGTGCCAGCAGCCAACGGACTAGCGGGGGGGCCGGAGATACGCAGTATTTT | CASSQRTSGGAGDTQYF | TRBD2 | - | TRBJ2-3 | TRBV3-1/TRBV3-2
TGTGCCAGCAGCTTGGGACTAGCAAGGGCAAATGAGCAGTTCTTC | CASSLGLARANEQFF | TRBD2 | - | TRBJ2-1 | TRBV11-2
TGTGCCAGCACAGACTCCTATAATTCACCCCTCCACTTT | CASTDSYNSPLHF | - | - | TRBJ1-6 | TRBV2
TGCGCCAGCAGCCAAGGGGCAGGATATTATGGCTACACCTTC | CASSQGAGYYGYTF | - | - | TRBJ1-2 | TRBV4-1
TGTGCCAGCAGTGAGAACAGGGTCTATGGCTACACCTTC | CASSENRVYGYTF | - | - | TRBJ1-2 | TRBV6-1
TGTGCCAGCAGTGAACAGGATGGGCCATATAATTCACCCCTCCACTTT | CASSEQDGPYNSPLHF | - | - | TRBJ1-6 | TRBV6-1
TGTGCCAGCTCTCGGGACAGGGAAGATACGCAGTATTTT | CASSRDREDTQYF | TRBD1 | few | TRBJ2-3 | TRBV18
TGTGCCAGCAGCTACCCTACAGGCAATCAGCCCCAGCATTTT | CASSYPTGNQPQHF | - | - | TRBJ1-5 | TRBV28
TGTGCCTGGAGTGTATTATTAGTAGGGAGCAATGAGCAGTTCTTC | CAWSVLLVGSNEQFF | - | - | TRBJ2-1 | TRBV30
TGTGCCACCGGTCAGGGGGGAAGGAACACTGAAGCTTTCTTT | CATGQGGRNTEAFF | TRBD1 | - | TRBJ1-1 | TRBV10-3
TGTGCCAGCAGCTTATGGTCAGAGGCGGAACGAACTTTCTTT | CASSLWSEAERTFF | - | - | TRBJ1-1 | TRBV7-2
TGTGCCAGCAGCCCTTCCGGGACAGGGGTTGAAAAACTGTTTTTT | CASSPSGTGVEKLFF | TRBD1 | once | TRBJ1-4 | TRBV7-6
TGCGCCAGCAGCTTGGACCTTATCGGAAAACTGTTTTTT | CASSLDLIGKLFF | - | - | TRBJ1-4 | TRBV5-1